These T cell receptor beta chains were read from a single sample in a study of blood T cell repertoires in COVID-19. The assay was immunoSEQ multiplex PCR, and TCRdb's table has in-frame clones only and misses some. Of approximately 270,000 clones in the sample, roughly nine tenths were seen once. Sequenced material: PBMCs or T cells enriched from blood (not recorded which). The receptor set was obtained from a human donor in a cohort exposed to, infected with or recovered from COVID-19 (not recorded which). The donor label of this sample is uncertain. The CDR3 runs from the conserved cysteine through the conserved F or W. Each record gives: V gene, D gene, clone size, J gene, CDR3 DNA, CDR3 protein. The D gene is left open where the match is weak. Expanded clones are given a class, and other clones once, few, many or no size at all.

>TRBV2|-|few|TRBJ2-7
TGTGCCAGCAGTGGGAATAAGGGACTGAGCTACGAGCAGTACTTC
CASSGNKGLSYEQYF
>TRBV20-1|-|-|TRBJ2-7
TGCAGTGCTAGTCAGGGTGAGCGGGTAGTCTACGAGCAGTACTTC
CSASQGERVVYEQYF
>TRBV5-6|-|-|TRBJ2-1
TGTGCCAGCAGCTTGGTGCCAGGGGCGTACAATGAGCAGTTCTTC
CASSLVPGAYNEQFF
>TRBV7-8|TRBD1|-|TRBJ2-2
TGTGCCAGCAGCTTAGTGGACAGGGGCACCGGGGAGCTGTTTTTT
CASSLVDRGTGELFF
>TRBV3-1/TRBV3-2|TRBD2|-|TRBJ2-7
TGTGCCAGCAGCCAAGAATATTTGGCGGGGGAGAGAACTTACGAGCAGTACTTC
CASSQEYLAGERTYEQYF
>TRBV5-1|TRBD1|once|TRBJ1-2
TGCGCCAGCAGCCCCGCAGGGGGAGGAGGCTACACCTTC
CASSPAGGGGYTF
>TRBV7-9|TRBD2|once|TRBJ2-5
TGTGCCAGCAGCTTAATTAGGGCTAGCGGGGGGGCGCGTTCTGAGACCCAGTACTTC
CASSLIRASGGARSETQYF
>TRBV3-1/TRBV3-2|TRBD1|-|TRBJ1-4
TGTGCCAGCAGGGCTCTGGGACAGAGAAATGAAAAACTGTTTTTT
CASRALGQRNEKLFF
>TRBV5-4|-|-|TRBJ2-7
TGTGCCAGCAGCTTCGGGGTCTCCACCTACGAGCAGTACTTC
CASSFGVSTYEQYF
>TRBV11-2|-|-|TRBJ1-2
TGTGCCAGCAGCTCCATGCGTTCGACACCCCGCTTCTATGGCTACACCTTC
CASSSMRSTPRFYGYTF
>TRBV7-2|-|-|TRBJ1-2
TGTGCCAGCAGCTTAGATCCCCTATATGGCTACACCTTC
CASSLDPLYGYTF
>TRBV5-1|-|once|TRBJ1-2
TGCGCCAGCAGCTTAGGAGTAAACTATGGCTACACCTTC
CASSLGVNYGYTF
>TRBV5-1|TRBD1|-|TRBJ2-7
TGCGCCAGCAGGCTAGGACAGGGCTACGAGCAGTACTTC
CASRLGQGYEQYF
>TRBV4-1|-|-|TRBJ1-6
TGCGCCAGCAGCCAAGAGGACAGTACCCTTTCACCCCTCCACTTT
CASSQEDSTLSPLHF
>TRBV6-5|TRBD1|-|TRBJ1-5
TGTGCCAGCAGAGCAGGGGGCGCCGGCAATCAGCCCCAGCATTTT
CASRAGGAGNQPQHF
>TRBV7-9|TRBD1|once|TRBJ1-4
TGTGCCAGCAGCAAACGGACAGGGGACAATGAAAAACTGTTTTTT
CASSKRTGDNEKLFF
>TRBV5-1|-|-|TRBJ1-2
TGCGCCAGCAGCCCGGCAGGAGGCTATGGCTACACCTTC
CASSPAGGYGYTF
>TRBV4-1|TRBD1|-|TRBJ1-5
TGCGCCAGCAGCCCCTCCCCTGGGACAGGGTTACAGCCCCAGCATTTT
CASSPSPGTGLQPQHF
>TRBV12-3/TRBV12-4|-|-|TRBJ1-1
TGTGCCAGCAGTTCCTATCTGAACACTGAAGCTTTCTTT
CASSSYLNTEAFF
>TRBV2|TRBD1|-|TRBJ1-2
TGTGCCAGCAGCGGGGACAGCCATTATGGCTACACCTTC
CASSGDSHYGYTF
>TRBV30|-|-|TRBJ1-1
TGTGCCTGGATTGGCCAGTTGAACACTGAAGCTTTCTTT
CAWIGQLNTEAFF
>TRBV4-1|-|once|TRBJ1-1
TGCGCCAGCAGCCCGATGGGCGTTGTGGACACTGAAGCTTTCTTT
CASSPMGVVDTEAFF
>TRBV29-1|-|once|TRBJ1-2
TGCAGCGTTTTTTCCACCAGCCTCTTGACAGACCTCTATGGCTACACCTTC
CSVFSTSLLTDLYGYTF
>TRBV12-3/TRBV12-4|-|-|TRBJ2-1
TGTGCCAGCACCCTAAATAATGAGCAGTTCTTC
CASTLNNEQFF
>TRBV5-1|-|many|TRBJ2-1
TGCGCCAGCAGCTTGGGCGGGTACAATGAGCAGTTCTTC
CASSLGGYNEQFF
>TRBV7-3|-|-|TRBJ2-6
TGTGCCAGCAGCTTATCGTCTGGGGCCAACGTCCTGACTTTC
CASSLSSGANVLTF
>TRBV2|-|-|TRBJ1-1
TGTGCCAGCAGTGAAACAGGAGATAATACTGAAGCTTTCTTT
CASSETGDNTEAFF
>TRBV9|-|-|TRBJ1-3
TGTGCCAGCAGCGTAGAGGGGGGAAACACCATATATTTT
CASSVEGGNTIYF
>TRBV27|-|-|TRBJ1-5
TGTGCCAGCAGACCATGGGTCACAGGCTCGCATCAGCCCCAGCATTTT
CASRPWVTGSHQPQHF
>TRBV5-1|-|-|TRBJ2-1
TGCGCCAGCAGCTTAAACGGGGAGCAGTTCTTC
CASSLNGEQFF
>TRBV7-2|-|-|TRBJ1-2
TGTGCCAGCAGCTTAAAAGGCCTACAGTCTGGCTACACCTTC
CASSLKGLQSGYTF
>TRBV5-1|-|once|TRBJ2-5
TGCGCCAGCAGCTTGGAGGCTAGCTCCGTGGAGACCCAGTACTTC
CASSLEASSVETQYF
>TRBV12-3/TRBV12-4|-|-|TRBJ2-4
TGTGCCAGCGAAAGAGAGGGGGACATTCAGTACTTC
CASEREGDIQYF
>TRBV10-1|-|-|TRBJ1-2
TGCGCCAGCAGCTCGACGGGTCGCATGGGCTATGGCTACACCTTC
CASSSTGRMGYGYTF
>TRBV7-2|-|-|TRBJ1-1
TGTGCCAGCAGCATAGGGACAAGTCCCACTGAAGCTTTCTTT
CASSIGTSPTEAFF
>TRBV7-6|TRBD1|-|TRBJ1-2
TGTGCCAGCAGCCCCTGGGGCCAGGGGGACTATGGCTACACCTTC
CASSPWGQGDYGYTF
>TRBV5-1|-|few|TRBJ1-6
TGCGCCAGCAGCTTGACCGGGTCCAATTCACCCCTCCACTTT
CASSLTGSNSPLHF
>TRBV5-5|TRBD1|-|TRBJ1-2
TGTGCCAGCAGCTTGGTATCTGGGACAGCCTTTCGGGGCTACACCTTC
CASSLVSGTAFRGYTF
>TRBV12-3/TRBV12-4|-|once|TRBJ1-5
TGTGCCAGCGGGCGGGATAGCAATCAGCCCCAGCATTTT
CASGRDSNQPQHF
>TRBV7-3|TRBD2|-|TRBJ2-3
TGTGCCAGCAGCTCCCTGGGACTAACGACAGATACGCAGTATTTT
CASSSLGLTTDTQYF
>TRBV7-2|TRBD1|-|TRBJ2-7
TGTGCCAGCAGCTTAGGTGGGACAGGGGATACCTACGAGCAGTACTTC
CASSLGGTGDTYEQYF
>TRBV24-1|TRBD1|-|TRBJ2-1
TGTGCCACCAGTGATTTGACAACAGGGGGTCCCAATTACAATGAGCAGTTCTTC
CATSDLTTGGPNYNEQFF
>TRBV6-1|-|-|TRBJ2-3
TGTGCCAGCAGTGAAGACCACAGGGCCCCAGATACGCAGTATTTT
CASSEDHRAPDTQYF
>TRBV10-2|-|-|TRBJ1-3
TGCGCCAGCAGCTTGACAGGAAACACCATATATTTT
CASSLTGNTIYF
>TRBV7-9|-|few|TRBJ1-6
TGTGCCAGCAGCCGAACCTCGGGGTCCTATAATTCACCCCTCCACTTT
CASSRTSGSYNSPLHF
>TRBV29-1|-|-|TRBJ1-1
TGCAGCGACCTCAGGGAGAACACTGAAGCTTTCTTT
CSDLRENTEAFF
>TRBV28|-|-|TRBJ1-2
TGTGCCAGCAGTTTATTCAGTGGCTACACCTTC
CASSLFSGYTF
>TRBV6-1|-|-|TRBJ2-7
TGTGCCAGCAGTGACGGTCAGCGCTACGAGCAGTACTTC
CASSDGQRYEQYF
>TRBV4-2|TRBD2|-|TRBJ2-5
TGTGCCAGCAGCCAAGACCCCGGGACTAGCGGGGGGGCCCGGGGAGAGACCCAGTACTTC
CASSQDPGTSGGARGETQYF
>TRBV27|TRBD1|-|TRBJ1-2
TGTGCCAGCAGCTCAGGGGGAAACTATGGCTACACCTTC
CASSSGGNYGYTF
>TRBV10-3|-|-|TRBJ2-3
TGTGCCATCAGTGAGTCGAAAGCAACAGATACGCAGTATTTT
CAISESKATDTQYF
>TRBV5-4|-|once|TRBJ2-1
TGTGCCAGCAGCAACGGGGGGCCAATGGGGGAGCAGTTCTTC
CASSNGGPMGEQFF
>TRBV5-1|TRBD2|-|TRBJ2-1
TGCGCCAGCAGCCCGGCCGGGAGGAAGGGGTATGAGCAGTTCTTC
CASSPAGRKGYEQFF